This T cell receptor beta chain was found in a study of blood T cell repertoires in COVID-19. Generated by immunoSEQ multiplex PCR, the TCRdb table keeps only in-frame clones and is missing some. Altogether roughly 100,000 clones are present, about four fifths being singletons, with the ten largest covering 2.5% to 3.5%. Trimming stripped 6 bases from V and 0 bases from J, with 9 bases between. The CDR3 is made up of 14 amino acids. The germline gives CDR1 SGHKS, CDR2 YYEKEE (reference sequence). The sequence was obtained from a woman of 80 years or more with active or convalescent COVID-19. V usage is TRBV5-5 and J usage is TRBJ2-2; D is possibly TRBD1 (5 bases). The sequenced sample was peripheral blood. DNA for the CDR3: TGTGCCAGCAACAGGACATCGAACACCGGGGAGCTGTTTTTT. Residues: CASNRTSNTGELFF.